This TCR beta chain was sequenced for a study of blood T cells in healthy people across ages. Regarding the study as a whole: Estimates drawn from one million T cells were deemed to understate diversity.

In each sample, at least 7 million PBMCs were isolated. Total RNA was extracted at no less than 5.5 micrograms per sample. About this clonotype itself: What it binds is not known.

The second PCR ran roughly 7 to 11 cycles with a sample-barcoded 5' primer and J-beta primers. MiXCR was run by TCRdb on the 5' RACE reads, yielding one entry per CDR3 protein. Altogether 1.5 million to 2 million distinct CDR3 sequences are present, roughly 49% being singletons, with the ten largest covering approximately 2.1%. CDR1 and CDR2 from the germline V gene are DFQATT and SNEGSKA (reference sequence). V lost 3 bases and J lost 3; bases outside the gene matches: 6. The CDR3 extends over 15 amino acids. The TCR originated in a middle-aged woman in good health. Sequences were obtained from blood. The chain employs TRBV20-1 and TRBJ1-5; TRBD1 agrees at 9 bases. The CDR3 region has the DNA TGCAGTGCTAGCTCAGGGGACAGGGTCAATCAGCCCCAGCATTTT. This sequence encodes CSASSGDRVNQPQHF.